Each of the 9 T cell receptor beta chains below was sequenced from the same sample in a study of T cells after yellow fever vaccination. TCRdb fed the 5' RACE reads into MiXCR, producing one record per CDR3 protein. The sample consists of a few thousand distinct CDR3 sequences, less than 4.5% of them appearing once. The sequences come from PBMCs, either bulk or a sorted T-cell subset (CD4+, CD8+, memory, or dextramer-sorted; not recorded which), collected 15 days after the yellow fever booster vaccination. These receptors originate from a man aged 30-40 years who received the YFV17D yellow fever vaccine.

This clonotype is labeled as medium-sized. The chain has TRBV27 and TRBJ2-5; TRBD2 agrees at 11 bases. This CDR3 spans 17 amino acids. V was pared by 0 bases and J by 5 bases, with 8 bases of the junction left unmatched. CDR1 and CDR2 from the germline V gene are MNHEY and SMNVEV (reference sequence). The CDR3 DNA follows: TGTGCCAGCAGTTTATCGAGGACTAGCGGGCACAAGGAGACCCAGTACTTC. Translated, it gives CASSLSRTSGHKETQYF.

In its sample, this clonotype ranks as medium-sized. The V and J genes are TRBV3-1 and TRBJ2-4; D ambiguous. The CDR3 is made up of 12 amino acids. The germline V and J ends were trimmed by 1 base and 7 bases, with 5 bases remaining between them. The germline gives CDR1 LGHDT, CDR2 YNNKEL (reference sequence). The CDR3 here is CASSQGGNIQYF. DNA for the CDR3: TGTGCCAGCAGCCAAGGTGGGAACATTCAGTACTTC.

This clonotype qualifies as medium-sized. The chain combines TRBV18 with TRBJ2-3; TRBD2 matches at 9 bases. Germline trimming cut 2 bases from V and 1 base from J; bases unmatched to any gene: 10. This CDR3 region has 18 residues. CDR1 is KGHSH and CDR2 is LQKENI in the germline V gene. DNA of the CDR3: TGTGCCAGCTCACCAACAAGGTACCCTAGCGGGGGCACAGATACGCAGTATTTT. It translates to CASSPTRYPSGGTDTQYF.

This clonotype occurred many times. The gene calls are TRBV4-3 and TRBJ2-7; 10 bases agree with TRBD1. The CDR3 extends over 15 amino acids. Losses at the gene ends were 2 bases for V and 2 bases for J; bases not matched to a gene: 3. CDR1 LGHNA and CDR2 YSLEER come from the germline V gene. CDR3 nucleotides: TGCGCCAGCAGCCAATACGGGACAGGGGCCTACGAGCAGTACTTC. It encodes CASSQYGTGAYEQYF.

The sample holds many counts of this clonotype. The chain carries TRBV6-1 and TRBJ1-6; D possibly corresponds to TRBD1 (6 bases). CDR3 length: 17 amino acids. The germline V and J ends were trimmed by 3 bases and 10 bases, with 22 bases remaining between them. The germline CDR1 and CDR2 sequences are MNHNS and SASEGT. CDR3 sequence (DNA): TGTGCCAGCAGTGATTTGGTTCCCGGGACACCCTCCTCACCCCTCCACTTT. Its protein is CASSDLVPGTPSSPLHF.

This clonotype was seen repeatedly, ten times or more. The J gene is TRBJ2-3, the V gene TRBV18; 7 nucleotides match TRBD1. Trimming cost V 3 bases and J 2 bases; bases outside gene matches: 8. The CDR3 totals 16 residues. Germline V CDR1 and CDR2: KGHSH, LQKENI. The CDR3 spells CASSPLGTDATDTQYF. CDR3 bases: TGTGCCAGCTCACCGCTCGGGACAGATGCCACAGATACGCAGTATTTT. Combining the CDR3 with reference TRBV18 and TRBJ2-3 gives the whole variable domain NAGVMQNPRHLVRRRGQEARLRCSPMKGHSHVYWYRQLPEEGLKFMVYLQKENIIDESGMPKERFSAEFPKEGPSILRIQQVVRGDSAAYFCASSPLGTDATDTQYFGPGTRLTVL.

This clonotype was detected only a few times. The J gene is TRBJ2-1, the V gene TRBV2; 9 positions agree with TRBD2. Germline V gene sequence: CDR1 SNHLY, CDR2 FYNNEI. V dropped 11 bases and J dropped 7; count of bases not matched to a gene: 24. The CDR3 runs to 18 residues. The CDR3, as DNA: TGTGCCTTCAGTTTATTTCCCAGCGGGAGGAACCATGGAAATGAGCAGTTCTTC. Translated: CAFSLFPSGRNHGNEQFF.

Many counts were recorded for this clonotype. The rearrangement links TRBV15 to TRBJ2-7, with D hard to call. Germline-derived CDR1 and CDR2 are LNHNV and YYDKDF (reference sequence). Between the trimmed V and J ends, which lost 0 bases and 2 bases, there was a span of 8 bases. This CDR3 region has 14 residues. CDR3 sequence (DNA): TGTGCCACCAGCAGAGATCGTCAGGCCTACGAGCAGTACTTC. It codes for CATSRDRQAYEQYF.

In this sample, this clonotype turned up many times. The chain joins TRBV27 to TRBJ1-3; D unclear. The CDR3 covers 12 residues. The germline gives CDR1 MNHEY, CDR2 SMNVEV (reference sequence). Trimming pared 8 bases from V and 2 bases from J, leaving 7 bases between. This CDR3 reads CASLQTGNTIYF. In DNA, the CDR3 is TGTGCCAGCTTACAGACTGGAAACACCATATATTTT.